This is a list of T cell receptor beta chains from one sample in a study of control samples from healthy donors and cancer patients. Sequencing was performed with immunoSEQ multiplex PCR; in TCRdb, only in-frame clones are kept and a portion is missing. Among 30,000 to 40,000 clones listed, approximately 93% were seen once. Sequenced material: PBMCs. The receptors were sampled from a man aged 40-55 years with colorectal cancer. The CDR3 runs from the conserved cysteine through the conserved F or W.

>TRBV18|TRBJ2-3
CASSKQGDTQYF
>TRBV3-1/TRBV3-2|TRBJ2-7
CASSQDWQGRYEQYF
>TRBV27|TRBJ1-2
CASSQLTGGRDGYTF
>TRBV29-1|TRBJ2-5
CSVLGGTYQETQYF
>TRBV5-1|TRBJ1-1
CASSRTPDAGRASEAFF
>TRBV7-5|TRBJ1-6
CVRSPRVGSYNSPLHF
>TRBV5-1|TRBJ1-1
CASGTGRLNTEAFF
>TRBV3-1/TRBV3-2|TRBJ1-3
CASTASGAAGNTIYF
>TRBV19|TRBJ1-1
CASTMDQGYTEAFF
>TRBV3-1/TRBV3-2|TRBJ1-2
CASSRPGQGDGYTF
>TRBV27|TRBJ2-7
CASSSSLGPTYEQYF
>TRBV9|TRBJ2-5
CASSGVGETQYF
>TRBV19|TRBJ1-3
CASLPNGVGNTIYF
>TRBV2|TRBJ2-7
CASSATGVSYEQYF
>TRBV2|TRBJ1-1
CASSSLGQGNTEAFF
>TRBV11-3|TRBJ1-1
CASSSYADRGITEAFF
>TRBV6-1|TRBJ1-4
CASSEERGRFEKLFF